The 29 T cell receptor beta chains given below trace back to one sample, sequenced in a study of T cells after yellow fever vaccination. From the 5' RACE reads, TCRdb called clonotypes with MiXCR, one entry per CDR3 protein. The sample lists hundreds of thousands of distinct CDR3 sequences, over 9% occurring once. The starting material was PBMCs, obtained on the day of the yellow fever booster vaccination. All receptors derive from a man aged 25 to 40 who received the YFV17D yellow fever vaccine.

A few counts support this clonotype. CDR3 nucleotides: TGCAGCACGGGCCCCCGTCTAAACTATGGCTACACCTTC. As protein: CSTGPRLNYGYTF. The V and J genes are TRBV29-1 and TRBJ1-2; D is unresolved. Trimming shortened V by 8 bases and J by 2 bases, and 15 bases separated the two germline ends. The CDR3 runs 13 residues. Germline V gene data show CDR1 as SQVTM and CDR2 as ANQGSEA.

There are a few counts of this clonotype. V usage is TRBV5-1 and J usage is TRBJ2-3, with 7 bases matching TRBD1. The trim removed 2 bases at V and 0 bases at J, leaving 3 bases unmatched. This CDR3 is built from 15 residues. CDR1 and CDR2 (germline): SGHRS, YFSETQ. For the CDR3, the DNA is TGCGCCAGCAGCTTCGACAGGGCTAGCACAGATACGCAGTATTTT. Protein: CASSFDRASTDTQYF.

This clonotype was counted at least ten times. The chain is built from TRBV6-2 or TRBV6-3 and TRBJ2-7; 7 positions agree with TRBD2. Germline lookup yields CDR1 MNHEY and CDR2 SVGEGT. V gave up 5 bases and J gave up 1 base; unmatched junction bases: 5. The CDR3 spans 14 residues. CDR3 sequence (DNA): TGTGCCAGCAGTCCGGGGACTACTTCCTACGAGCAGTACTTC. It codes for CASSPGTTSYEQYF.

The V and J genes are TRBV12-3 or TRBV12-4 and TRBJ2-7; TRBD2 aligns across 8 bases. With V trimmed by 2 bases and J by 3 bases, 3 bases remained unmatched. The CDR3 totals 14 residues. CDR3 sequence (DNA): TGTGCCAGCAGTTTACAGAGCGGGAGCTACGAGCAGTACTTC. Protein product: CASSLQSGSYEQYF.

This clonotype was recorded a few times. The chain carries TRBV2 and TRBJ1-2; D is unresolved. From germline, CDR1 is SNHLY and CDR2 FYNNEI. Trimming left V 7 bases short and J 5 bases short, with 8 bases between. The CDR3 loop spans 11 amino acids. This CDR3 is CASIDGYGYTF. The DNA of the CDR3 is TGTGCCAGCATAGACGGATATGGCTACACCTTC.

The chain links TRBV3-1 to TRBJ1-2; possible D gene TRBD1, 6 bases. The CDR3 length is 15 residues. V lost 5 bases to trimming and J lost 7 bases, with 20 bases between them. The V gene's germline CDR1 is LGHDT and CDR2 YNNKEL (reference sequence). This CDR3 is CASSRQQGVVVGYTF. CDR3 in DNA: TGTGCCAGCAGCAGACAACAGGGCGTGGTGGTTGGCTACACCTTC.

V gene TRBV19 combines with J gene TRBJ2-1, with TRBD2 identical over 10 bases. The germline CDR1 and CDR2 sequences are LNHDA and SQIVND (reference sequence). V lost 6 bases, J lost 5 bases, and 10 bases stayed unmatched. The CDR3 is 16 amino acids. The DNA of the CDR3 is TGTGCCAGTAGAAAAACTAGCGGGAAGGCTAACAATGAGCAGTTCTTC. Its translation: CASRKTSGKANNEQFF.

This clonotype was seen at least ten times. The chain recombines TRBV4-2 with TRBJ2-1; 7 bases align to TRBD2. CDR3 length: 16 amino acids. Looked up from germline, CDR1 is LGHNA and CDR2 is YNFKEQ. The V segment lost 4 bases and the J segment 0 bases; nucleotides outside the gene matches: 6. CDR3: CASSRSGRSSYNEQFF. CDR3 nucleotide sequence: TGTGCCAGCAGCCGTAGCGGGCGCAGCTCCTACAATGAGCAGTTCTTC.

This clonotype was counted between two and nine times. This chain joins TRBV2 and TRBJ2-7; 7 bases align to TRBD2. Looked up from germline, CDR1 is SNHLY and CDR2 is FYNNEI. The CDR3 has 14 residues. Trimming cost V 9 bases and J 6 bases; bases outside gene matches: 14. DNA of the CDR3: TGTGCCAGTACCGCAGAGGCGGGAGTGAGCGAGCAGTACTTC. Translated, it gives CASTAEAGVSEQYF.

This clonotype was counted many times. The rearrangement uses TRBV10-1 and TRBJ2-7; tentatively, D is TRBD1 (5 bases). The CDR3 runs 13 residues. The V gene lost 4 bases and the J gene lost 2 bases, with 9 bases spanning the gap. Germline values: CDR1 WNHNN, CDR2 SYGVQD (reference sequence). Here the CDR3 DNA reads TGCGCCAGCAGTGTAGCAGGGACCTACGAGCAGTACTTC. Amino acids: CASSVAGTYEQYF.

This clonotype turned up a few times. The CDR3 DNA sequence: TGTGCCTGGAGTCACAGGGGAGGAGATGGCTACACCTTC. Translated: CAWSHRGGDGYTF. The J gene is TRBJ1-2, the V gene TRBV30; 7 bases align to TRBD1. V lost 2 bases, J lost 6 bases, and 6 bases stayed unmatched. The CDR3 is made up of 13 amino acids. Germline CDR1 reads GTSNPN; CDR2 reads SVGIG (reference sequence).

Many counts were recorded for this clonotype. V gene TRBV29-1 combines with J gene TRBJ2-1; D might be TRBD2 (5 bases). Germline-derived CDR1 and CDR2 are SQVTM and ANQGSEA. CDR3 length: 16 amino acids. Trimming shortened V by 0 bases and J by 7 bases, and 19 bases separated the two germline ends. CDR3 sequence: CSVEDPPPRTANEQFF. Here the CDR3 DNA reads TGCAGCGTTGAAGACCCGCCCCCCCGGACTGCAAATGAGCAGTTCTTC.

The rearrangement joins TRBV28 to TRBJ1-1, with D perhaps matching TRBD1 (5 bases). Germline V gene data show CDR1 as MDHEN and CDR2 as SYDVKM. There are 17 residues in the CDR3. V was pared by 4 bases and J by 4 bases, with 22 bases between. The CDR3 reads CASSSSPFGTRSTEAFF. CDR3 sequence (DNA): TGTGCCAGCAGTTCCTCCCCTTTTGGGACGAGGAGCACTGAAGCTTTCTTT. Full variable domain (missing parts from reference TRBV28 and TRBJ1-1): DVKVTQSSRYLVKRTGEKVFLECVQDMDHENMFWYRQDPGLGLRLIYFSYDVKMKEKGDIPEGYSVSREKKERFSLILESASTNQTSMYLCASSSSPFGTRSTEAFFGQGTRLTVV.

This clonotype was found a few times. The V call is TRBV5-4, the J call TRBJ1-1; 7 bases match TRBD1. This CDR3 has 15 residues. The germline V gene encodes CDR1 SGHNT and CDR2 YYREEE (reference sequence). V trimming: 8 bases; J trimming: 2 bases; junction bases outside the gene matches: 12. The CDR3 bases are TGTGCCAGTGGGAAAGGGGGCAGAGGTAACACTGAAGCTTTCTTT. Protein: CASGKGGRGNTEAFF.

This clonotype was observed a handful of times. The chain is built from TRBV11-2 and TRBJ2-1; 9 bases agree with TRBD2. This CDR3 is built from 17 residues. Unmatched junction bases numbered 11, after V lost 0 bases and J lost 8 bases. Per germline, CDR1 SGHAT and CDR2 FQNNGV. This chain's CDR3 is CASSLEVSGSPWDEQFF. Here the CDR3 DNA reads TGTGCCAGCAGCTTAGAGGTTAGCGGGAGCCCGTGGGATGAGCAGTTCTTC. The variable domain in full, completed from reference TRBV11-2 and TRBJ2-1, reads EAGVAQSPRYKIIEKRQSVAFWCNPISGHATLYWYQQILGQGPKLLIQFQNNGVVDDSQLPKDRFSAERLKGVDSTLKIQPAKLEDSAVYLCASSLEVSGSPWDEQFFGPGTRLTVL.

This clonotype was seen at least ten times. This rearrangement joins TRBV11-2 to TRBJ2-1; TRBD1 matches at 8 bases. Unmatched junction bases numbered 7, after V lost 5 bases and J lost 4 bases. The CDR3 extends over 15 amino acids. Germline V lookup: CDR1 SGHAT, CDR2 FQNNGV. The CDR3 sequence: CASSAWDRSYNEQFF. CDR3 nucleotide sequence: TGTGCCAGCAGCGCCTGGGACAGGTCATACAATGAGCAGTTCTTC. The whole variable domain, remainder taken from reference TRBV11-2 and TRBJ2-1, is EAGVAQSPRYKIIEKRQSVAFWCNPISGHATLYWYQQILGQGPKLLIQFQNNGVVDDSQLPKDRFSAERLKGVDSTLKIQPAKLEDSAVYLCASSAWDRSYNEQFFGPGTRLTVL.

The chain is built from TRBV6-1 and TRBJ2-2; 8 nucleotides match TRBD2. Germline CDR1 reads MNHNS; CDR2 reads SASEGT. Germline trimming cut 5 bases from V and 6 bases from J; bases unmatched to any gene: 8. This CDR3 is built from 15 residues. Here the CDR3 reads CASSPGTSVPGELFF. The CDR3 bases are TGTGCCAGCAGTCCAGGGACTAGTGTCCCCGGGGAGCTGTTTTTT.

This chain joins TRBV29-1 and TRBJ2-1; D unclear. V was pared by 3 bases and J by 7 bases, with 13 bases between. In germline, CDR1 is SQVTM, CDR2 ANQGSEA. There are 13 residues in the CDR3. DNA of the CDR3: TGCAGCGTTGACAGCCCTCCTCGGAATGAGCAGTTCTTC. Protein sequence: CSVDSPPRNEQFF.

The chain uses TRBV10-1 and TRBJ2-1; the match to TRBD2 covers 7 bases. After removal of 0 bases from V and 8 bases from J, the junction contained 7 bases not matched to a gene. Germline V gene sequence: CDR1 WNHNN, CDR2 SYGVQD (reference sequence). This CDR3 is built from 15 residues. As DNA, the CDR3 is TGCGCCAGCAGTGAGTCGAACGTAGCGGGCGATGAGCAGTTCTTC. This translates into CASSESNVAGDEQFF.

This clonotype occurred a few times. This chain joins TRBV7-2 and TRBJ2-7; no clear D. This CDR3 is 15 amino acids long. Germline V gives CDR1 SGHTA, CDR2 FQGNSA. Trimming left V 1 base short and J 3 bases short, with 13 bases between. The CDR3, as DNA: TGTGCCAGCAGCTTAGTCCTGGGATTTTACTACGAGCAGTACTTC. This gives the protein CASSLVLGFYYEQYF.

The rearrangement uses TRBV12-3 or TRBV12-4 and TRBJ2-6, with 7 positions matching TRBD2. Germline trimming cut 6 bases from V and 2 bases from J; bases unmatched to any gene: 4. The CDR3 contains 15 residues. Here the CDR3 DNA reads TGTGCCAGCAGGACCCGGGGGGCTGGGGCCAACGTCCTGACTTTC. Amino acids: CASRTRGAGANVLTF.

This clonotype was seen only a few times. This sequence joins TRBV29-1 and TRBJ2-3; TRBD2 matches at 7 bases. The CDR3 sequence is 12 residues long. J gave up 8 bases and V 8 bases, and 10 bases lay outside the gene matches. CDR1 SQVTM and CDR2 ANQGSEA come from the germline V gene. CDR3 region: CSFGGGSVTQYF. DNA for the CDR3: TGCAGCTTCGGGGGAGGGTCGGTTACGCAGTATTTT.

This chain connects TRBV6-6 to TRBJ2-3, with 8 bases lining up with TRBD1. With V trimmed by 5 bases and J by 8 bases, 12 bases remained unmatched. Germline loops: CDR1 MNHNY, CDR2 SVGAGI (reference sequence). The length of the CDR3 is 15 residues. The chain's CDR3 is CASSERAGGAGTQYF. The CDR3 region has the DNA TGTGCCAGCAGTGAACGGGCAGGGGGCGCGGGTACGCAGTATTTT.

The chain carries TRBV19 and TRBJ1-5; weak D call: TRBD1 (5 bases). Germline CDR1 and CDR2: LNHDA and SQIVND (reference sequence). The CDR3 length is 16 residues. V was pared by 0 bases and J by 6 bases, with 15 bases between. The CDR3 sequence: CASSIDQTVYFQPQHF. Here the CDR3 DNA reads TGTGCCAGTAGTATAGATCAGACAGTTTATTTTCAGCCCCAGCATTTT.

The gene calls are TRBV2 and TRBJ2-1, with 10 bases fitting TRBD1. The V segment lost 7 bases and the J segment 8 bases; nucleotides outside the gene matches: 8. This CDR3 has 14 residues. Germline CDR1 SNHLY, CDR2 FYNNEI. CDR3 bases: TGTGCCAGCACTTCGACAGGGGGCGTTGATGAGCAGTTCTTC. It translates to CASTSTGGVDEQFF.

In the case of this clonotype: Mismatch with germline at one junction end may stem from a read error. The chain links TRBV7-9 to TRBJ1-1; D unresolved. The CDR3 is 13 residues long. In germline, CDR1 is SEHNR, CDR2 FQNEAQ (reference sequence). CDR3 region: CASTLAGNTEAFF. The CDR3 bases are TGTGCCAGCACCTTAGCAGGGAACACTGAAGCTTTCTTT.

This chain uses TRBV28 with TRBJ2-7, with D hard to call. The CDR3 runs 14 residues. In germline, CDR1 is MDHEN, CDR2 SYDVKM. V lost 5 bases, J lost 4 bases, and 15 bases lay in between. The CDR3 reads CASSVQLTQYEQYF. The CDR3 DNA sequence: TGTGCCAGCAGTGTACAACTGACACAATACGAGCAGTACTTC.

This clonotype turned up a few times. The chain couples TRBV9 to TRBJ2-2; D is undetermined. Trimming cost V 0 bases and J 7 bases, with 7 bases left between them. CDR3 length: 13 residues. The germline V gene encodes CDR1 SGDLS and CDR2 YYNGEE. The CDR3 loop is CASSVGSFGELFF. DNA of the CDR3: TGTGCCAGCAGCGTAGGGTCCTTCGGGGAGCTGTTTTTT.

V usage is TRBV12-5 and J usage is TRBJ2-1, with 10 bases fitting TRBD2. Germline assignment: CDR1 LGHNT and CDR2 FRNRAP. The CDR3 covers 15 residues. V lost 5 bases, J lost 5 bases, and 6 bases stayed unmatched. CDR3 sequence: CASGTTSGADNEQFF. The CDR3 DNA follows: TGTGCTAGTGGTACAACTAGCGGGGCAGACAATGAGCAGTTCTTC. Full variable domain (rest looked up from reference TRBV12-5 and TRBJ2-1): DARVTQTPRHKVTEMGQEVTMRCQPILGHNTVFWYRQTMMQGLELLAYFRNRAPLDDSGMPKDRFSAEMPDATLATLKIQPSEPRDSAVYFCASGTTSGADNEQFFGPGTRLTVL.